The source of this T cell receptor (beta chain) is a study of beta chain features in type 1 diabetes. TCRB transcripts that were expressed got sequenced, as all of the isolated RNA had been reverse transcribed. Clones were sequenced by immunoSEQ multiplex PCR, and TCRdb holds only the in-frame ones, with some missing. The sample shows about 900,000 clones, 17% of them seen only once. Sorting based on CD45RO/CCR7/CD25/CD127/CD95/CD27 separated CD4+ naive, central memory, regulatory and stem cell-like memory cells. Over 95% purity was reached by all sorted populations. This TCR was recovered from a woman aged 18-35 years in good health. The sequencing sample was made of naive CD4+ T cells from blood.

CDR3 coding DNA: TGTGCCAGCAGCCGTCCGTTCGACAGGGGCCACGAGCAGTACTTC. Protein product: CASSRPFDRGHEQYF. The chain links TRBV7-9 to TRBJ2-7; 8 nucleotides align to TRBD1. Germline assignment: CDR1 SEHNR and CDR2 FQNEAQ (reference sequence). The CDR3 is 15 amino acids. J was trimmed by 5 bases and V by 5 bases; bases with no gene match: 11.